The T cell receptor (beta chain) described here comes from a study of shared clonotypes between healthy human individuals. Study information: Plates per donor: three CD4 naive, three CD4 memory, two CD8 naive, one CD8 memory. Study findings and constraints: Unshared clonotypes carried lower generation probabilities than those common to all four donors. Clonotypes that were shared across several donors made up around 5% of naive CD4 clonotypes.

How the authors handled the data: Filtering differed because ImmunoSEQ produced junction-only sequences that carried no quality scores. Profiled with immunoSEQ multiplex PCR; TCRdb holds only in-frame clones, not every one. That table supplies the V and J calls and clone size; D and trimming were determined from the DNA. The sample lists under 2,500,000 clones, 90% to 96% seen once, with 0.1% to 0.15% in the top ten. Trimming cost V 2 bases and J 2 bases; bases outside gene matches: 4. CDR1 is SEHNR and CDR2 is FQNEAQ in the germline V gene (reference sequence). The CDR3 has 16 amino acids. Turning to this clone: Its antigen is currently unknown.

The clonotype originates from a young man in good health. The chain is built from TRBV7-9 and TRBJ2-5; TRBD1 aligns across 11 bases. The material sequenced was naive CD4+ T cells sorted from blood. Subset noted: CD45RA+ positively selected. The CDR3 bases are TGTGCCAGCAGCTTAAGAAGGGACAGGGGGCAAGAGACCCAGTACTTC. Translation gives CASSLRRDRGQETQYF.